This T cell receptor (beta chain) originates from a study of cytomegalovirus exposure and HLA in healthy donors. Study conclusions and caveats: Rarity held for most TCR sequences, but there were some public TCRs that occurred in many donors.

Trimming cost V 9 bases and J 4 bases; bases outside gene matches: 8. In germline, CDR1 is SNHLY, CDR2 FYNNEI. The CDR3 runs to 15 residues. A note on this clone: What it binds is unknown.

PCR employed 60 Vbeta and 13 Jbeta primers. Measured with immunoSEQ multiplex PCR; TCRdb has only the in-frame clones, and not every one. The sample has about 120,000 clones, 80% to 90% seen once. The rearrangement joins TRBV2 to TRBJ2-1; 11 positions agree with TRBD2. The sequenced sample was PBMCs. The TCR sequence derives from a woman in her forties in good health and CMV-seropositive. The CDR3 sequence: CARPSTSGVYNEQFF. In nucleotides, the CDR3 is TGTGCCAGGCCCTCGACTAGCGGGGTATACAATGAGCAGTTCTTC.